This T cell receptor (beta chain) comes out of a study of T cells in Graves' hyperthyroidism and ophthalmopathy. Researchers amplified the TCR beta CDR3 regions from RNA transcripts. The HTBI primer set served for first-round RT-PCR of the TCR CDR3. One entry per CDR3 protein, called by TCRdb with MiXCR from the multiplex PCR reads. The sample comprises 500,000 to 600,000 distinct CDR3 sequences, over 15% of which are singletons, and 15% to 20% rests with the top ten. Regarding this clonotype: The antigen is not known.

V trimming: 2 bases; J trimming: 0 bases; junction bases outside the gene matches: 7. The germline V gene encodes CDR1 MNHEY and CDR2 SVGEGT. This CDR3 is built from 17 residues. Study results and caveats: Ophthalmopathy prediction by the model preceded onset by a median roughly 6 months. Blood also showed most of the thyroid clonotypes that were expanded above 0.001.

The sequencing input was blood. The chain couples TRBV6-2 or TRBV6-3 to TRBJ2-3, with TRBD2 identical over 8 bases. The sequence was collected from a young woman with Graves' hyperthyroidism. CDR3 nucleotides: TGTGCCAGCAGTTACCGGTCTAGCGGGCCCAGCACAGATACGCAGTATTTT. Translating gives CASSYRSSGPSTDTQYF.